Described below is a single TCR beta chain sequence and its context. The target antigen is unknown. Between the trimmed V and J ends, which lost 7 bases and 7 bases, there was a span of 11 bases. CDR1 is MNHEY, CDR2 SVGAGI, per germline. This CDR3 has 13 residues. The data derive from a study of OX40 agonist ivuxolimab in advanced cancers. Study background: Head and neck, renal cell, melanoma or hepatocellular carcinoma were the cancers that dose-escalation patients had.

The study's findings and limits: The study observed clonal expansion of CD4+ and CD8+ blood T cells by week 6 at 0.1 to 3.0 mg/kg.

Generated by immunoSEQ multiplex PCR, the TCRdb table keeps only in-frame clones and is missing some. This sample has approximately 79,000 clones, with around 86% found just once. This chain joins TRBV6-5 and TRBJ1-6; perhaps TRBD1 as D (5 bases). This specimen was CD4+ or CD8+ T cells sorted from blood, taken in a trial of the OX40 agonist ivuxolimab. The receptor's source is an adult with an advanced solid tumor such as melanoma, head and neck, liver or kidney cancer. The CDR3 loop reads CASTQGANSPLHF. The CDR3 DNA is TGTGCCAGCACCCAAGGGGCAAATTCACCCCTCCACTTT.